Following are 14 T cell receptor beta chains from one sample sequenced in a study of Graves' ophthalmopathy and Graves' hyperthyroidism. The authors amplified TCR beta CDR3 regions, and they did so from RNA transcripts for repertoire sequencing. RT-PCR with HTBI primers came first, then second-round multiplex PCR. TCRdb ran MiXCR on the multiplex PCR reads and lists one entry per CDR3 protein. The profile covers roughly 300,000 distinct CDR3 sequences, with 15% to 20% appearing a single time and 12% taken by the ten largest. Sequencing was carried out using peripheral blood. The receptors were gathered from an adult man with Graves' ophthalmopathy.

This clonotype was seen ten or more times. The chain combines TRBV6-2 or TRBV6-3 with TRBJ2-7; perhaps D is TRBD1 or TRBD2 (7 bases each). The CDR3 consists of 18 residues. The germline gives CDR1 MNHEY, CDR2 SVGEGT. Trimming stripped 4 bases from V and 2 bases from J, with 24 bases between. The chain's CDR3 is CASSSPFSLQGTTYEQYF. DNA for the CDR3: TGTGCCAGCAGTTCACCTTTCTCTCTACAGGGGACTACCTACGAGCAGTACTTC.

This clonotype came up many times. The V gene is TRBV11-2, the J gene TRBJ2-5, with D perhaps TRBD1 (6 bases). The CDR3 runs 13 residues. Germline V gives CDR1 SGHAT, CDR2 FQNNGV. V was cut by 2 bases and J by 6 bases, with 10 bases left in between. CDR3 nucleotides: TGTGCCAGCAGCTTACGCAGGGACAAGACCCAGTACTTC. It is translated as CASSLRRDKTQYF.

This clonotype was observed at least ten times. CDR3 residues: CASSTVRSPLHF. The CDR3 DNA reads as TGTGCCAGCAGTACAGTGCGTTCACCCCTCCACTTT. The J gene is TRBJ1-6, the V gene TRBV12-3 or TRBV12-4; D call uncertain. Trimming removed 5 bases at V and 9 bases at J, with 8 bases between. The CDR3 is 12 residues long.

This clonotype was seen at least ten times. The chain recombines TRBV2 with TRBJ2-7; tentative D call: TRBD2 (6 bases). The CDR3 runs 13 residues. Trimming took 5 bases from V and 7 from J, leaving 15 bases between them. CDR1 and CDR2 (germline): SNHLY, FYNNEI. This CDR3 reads CASSLGEGREQYF. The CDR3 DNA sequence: TGTGCCAGCAGTTTGGGAGAGGGGAGGGAGCAGTACTTC.

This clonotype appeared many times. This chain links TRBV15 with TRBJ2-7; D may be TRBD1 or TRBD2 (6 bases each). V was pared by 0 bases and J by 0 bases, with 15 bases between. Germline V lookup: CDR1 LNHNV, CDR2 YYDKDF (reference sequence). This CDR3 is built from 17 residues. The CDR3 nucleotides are TGTGCCACCAGCAGAGATGGGGCCGGGGGCGGCTCCTACGAGCAGTACTTC. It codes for CATSRDGAGGGSYEQYF.

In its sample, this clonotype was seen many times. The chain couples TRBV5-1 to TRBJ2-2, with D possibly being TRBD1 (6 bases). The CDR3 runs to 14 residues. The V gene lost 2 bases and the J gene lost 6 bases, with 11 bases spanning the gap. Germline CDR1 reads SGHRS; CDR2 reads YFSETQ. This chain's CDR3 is CASSFRTGSGELFF. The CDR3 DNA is TGCGCCAGCAGCTTCCGTACAGGGTCCGGGGAGCTGTTTTTT.

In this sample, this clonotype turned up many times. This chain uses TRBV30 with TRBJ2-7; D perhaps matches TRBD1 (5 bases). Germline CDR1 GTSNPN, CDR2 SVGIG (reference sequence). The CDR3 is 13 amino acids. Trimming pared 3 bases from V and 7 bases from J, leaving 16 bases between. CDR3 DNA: TGTGCCTGGAGGGGGCCTAGTCTTGGGGAGCAGTACTTC. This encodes CAWRGPSLGEQYF.

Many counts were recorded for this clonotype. CDR3 coding DNA: TGCGCCAGCAGCTTGGGTGTACAGCCCAATCAGCCCCAGCATTTT. Translated, it gives CASSLGVQPNQPQHF. V is TRBV5-1 and J is TRBJ1-5, with no clear D. Looked up from germline, CDR1 is SGHRS and CDR2 is YFSETQ. The CDR3 extends over 15 amino acids. V was clipped by 0 bases and J by 3 bases, with 10 bases between them.

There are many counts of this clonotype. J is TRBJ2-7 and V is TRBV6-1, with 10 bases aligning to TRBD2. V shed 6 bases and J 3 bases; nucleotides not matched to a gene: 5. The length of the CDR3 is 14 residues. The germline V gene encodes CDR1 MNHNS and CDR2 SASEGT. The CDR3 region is CASSRTSGFYEQYF. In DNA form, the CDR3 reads TGTGCCAGCAGCAGGACTAGCGGATTCTACGAGCAGTACTTC.

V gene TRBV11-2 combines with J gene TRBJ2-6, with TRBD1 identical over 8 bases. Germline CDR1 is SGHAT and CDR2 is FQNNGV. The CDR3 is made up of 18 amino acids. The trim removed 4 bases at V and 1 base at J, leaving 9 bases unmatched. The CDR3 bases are TGTGCCAGCAGCTCTAGGACAGGGAAGTCTTCTGGGGCCAACGTCCTGACTTTC. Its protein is CASSSRTGKSSGANVLTF.

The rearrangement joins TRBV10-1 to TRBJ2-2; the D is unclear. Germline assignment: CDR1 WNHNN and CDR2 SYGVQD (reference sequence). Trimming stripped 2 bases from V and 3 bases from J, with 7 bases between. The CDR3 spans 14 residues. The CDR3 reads CASSEQLYTGELFF. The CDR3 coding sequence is TGCGCCAGCAGTGAGCAGCTTTACACCGGGGAGCTGTTTTTT.

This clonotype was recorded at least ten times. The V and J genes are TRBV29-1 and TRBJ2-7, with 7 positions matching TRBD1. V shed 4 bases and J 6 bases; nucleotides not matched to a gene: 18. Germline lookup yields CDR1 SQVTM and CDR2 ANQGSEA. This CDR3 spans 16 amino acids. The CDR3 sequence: CSVGGTDGVIMGEQYF. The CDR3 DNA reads TGCAGCGTTGGGGGGACAGACGGGGTTATTATGGGCGAGCAGTACTTC.

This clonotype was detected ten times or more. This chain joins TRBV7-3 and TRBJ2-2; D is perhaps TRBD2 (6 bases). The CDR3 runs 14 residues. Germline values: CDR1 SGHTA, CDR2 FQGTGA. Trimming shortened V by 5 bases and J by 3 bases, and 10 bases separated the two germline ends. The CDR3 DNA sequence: TGTGCCAGCAGCCCGGGACTTTACACCGGGGAGCTGTTTTTT. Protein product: CASSPGLYTGELFF.

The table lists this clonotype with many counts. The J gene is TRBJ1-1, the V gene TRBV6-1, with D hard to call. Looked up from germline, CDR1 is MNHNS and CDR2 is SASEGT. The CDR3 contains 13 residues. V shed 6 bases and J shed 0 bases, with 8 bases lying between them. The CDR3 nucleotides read TGTGCCAGCAGGTTGGCTTTGAACACTGAAGCTTTCTTT. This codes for CASRLALNTEAFF.